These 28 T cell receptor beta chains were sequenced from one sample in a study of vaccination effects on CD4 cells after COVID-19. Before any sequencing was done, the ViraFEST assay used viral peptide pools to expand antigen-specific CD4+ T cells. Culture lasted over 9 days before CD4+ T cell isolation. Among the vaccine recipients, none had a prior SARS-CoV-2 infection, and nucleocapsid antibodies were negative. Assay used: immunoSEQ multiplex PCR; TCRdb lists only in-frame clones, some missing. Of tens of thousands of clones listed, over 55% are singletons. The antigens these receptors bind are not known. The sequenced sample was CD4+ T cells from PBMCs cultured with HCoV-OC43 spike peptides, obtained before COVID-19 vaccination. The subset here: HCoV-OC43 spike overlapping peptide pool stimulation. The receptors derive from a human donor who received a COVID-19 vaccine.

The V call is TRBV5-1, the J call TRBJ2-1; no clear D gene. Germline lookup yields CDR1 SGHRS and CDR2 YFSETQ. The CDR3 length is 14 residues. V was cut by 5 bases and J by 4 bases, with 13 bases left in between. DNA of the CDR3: TGCGCCAGCAGTTATTTACTGGTTTACAATGAGCAGTTCTTC. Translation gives CASSYLLVYNEQFF.

The CDR3 protein is CASSPPVALEAFF. In nucleotides, the CDR3 is TGTGCCAGCTCACCACCGGTGGCTTTAGAAGCTTTCTTT. The V gene is TRBV18, the J gene TRBJ1-1; D remains unclear. The V gene's germline CDR1 is KGHSH and CDR2 LQKENI. The CDR3 spans 13 residues. Trimming pared 0 bases from V and 8 bases from J, leaving 10 bases between.

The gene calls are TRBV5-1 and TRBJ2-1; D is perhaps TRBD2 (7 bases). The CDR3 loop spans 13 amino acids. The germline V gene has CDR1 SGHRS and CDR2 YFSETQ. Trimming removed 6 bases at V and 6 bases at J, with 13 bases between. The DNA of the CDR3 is TGCGCCAGCAACGAGGGGGGGCTCAATGAGCAGTTCTTC. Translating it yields CASNEGGLNEQFF.

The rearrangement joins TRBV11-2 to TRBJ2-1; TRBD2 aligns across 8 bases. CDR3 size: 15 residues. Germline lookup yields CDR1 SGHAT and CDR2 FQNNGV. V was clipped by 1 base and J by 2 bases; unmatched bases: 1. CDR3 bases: TGTGCCAGCAGCTTAGCCGGGGGGGCCTACAATGAGCAGTTCTTC. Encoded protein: CASSLAGGAYNEQFF.

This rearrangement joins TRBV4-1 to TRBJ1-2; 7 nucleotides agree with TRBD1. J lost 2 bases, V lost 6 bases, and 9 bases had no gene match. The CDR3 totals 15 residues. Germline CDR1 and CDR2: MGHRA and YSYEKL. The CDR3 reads CASRPGQLRNYGYTF. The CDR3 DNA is TGCGCCAGCAGACCGGGACAGCTTCGAAACTATGGCTACACCTTC.

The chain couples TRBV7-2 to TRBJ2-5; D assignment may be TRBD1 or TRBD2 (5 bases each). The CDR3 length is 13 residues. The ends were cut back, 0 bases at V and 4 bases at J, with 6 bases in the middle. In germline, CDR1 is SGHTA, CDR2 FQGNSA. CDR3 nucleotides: TGTGCCAGCAGCTTAGCGGGGGTAGAGACCCAGTACTTC. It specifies CASSLAGVETQYF.

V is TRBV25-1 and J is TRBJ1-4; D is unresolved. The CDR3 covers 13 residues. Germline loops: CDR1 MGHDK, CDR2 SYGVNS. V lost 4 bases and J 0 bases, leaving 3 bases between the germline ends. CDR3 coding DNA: TGTGCCAGCAGTGGGGCAACTAATGAAAAACTGTTTTTT. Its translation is CASSGATNEKLFF.

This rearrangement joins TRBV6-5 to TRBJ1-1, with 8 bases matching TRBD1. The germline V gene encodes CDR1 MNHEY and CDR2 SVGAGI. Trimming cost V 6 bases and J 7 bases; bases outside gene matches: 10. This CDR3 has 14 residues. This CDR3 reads CASRPSTGAGEAFF. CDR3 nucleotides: TGTGCCAGCAGACCTTCGACAGGGGCGGGTGAAGCTTTCTTT.

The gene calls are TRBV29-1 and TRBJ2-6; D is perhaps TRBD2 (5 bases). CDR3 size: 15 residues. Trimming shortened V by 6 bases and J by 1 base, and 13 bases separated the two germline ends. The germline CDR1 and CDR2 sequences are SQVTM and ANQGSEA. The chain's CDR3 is CSVGVGSSGANVLTF. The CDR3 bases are TGCAGCGTGGGAGTCGGGTCTTCTGGGGCCAACGTCCTGACTTTC.

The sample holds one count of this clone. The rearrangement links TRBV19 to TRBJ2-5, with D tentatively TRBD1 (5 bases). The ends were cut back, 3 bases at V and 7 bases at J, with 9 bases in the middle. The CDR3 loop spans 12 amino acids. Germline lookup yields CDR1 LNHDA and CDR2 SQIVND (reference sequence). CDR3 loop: CASSIPQGTQYF. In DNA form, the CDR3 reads TGTGCCAGTAGTATTCCGCAGGGGACCCAGTACTTC.

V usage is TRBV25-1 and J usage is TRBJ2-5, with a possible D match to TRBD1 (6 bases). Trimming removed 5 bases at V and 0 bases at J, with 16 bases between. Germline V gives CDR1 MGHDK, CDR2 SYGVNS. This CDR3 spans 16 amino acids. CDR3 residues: CASSPGTNEYQETQYF. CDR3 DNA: TGTGCCAGCAGTCCTGGGACAAACGAGTACCAAGAGACCCAGTACTTC.

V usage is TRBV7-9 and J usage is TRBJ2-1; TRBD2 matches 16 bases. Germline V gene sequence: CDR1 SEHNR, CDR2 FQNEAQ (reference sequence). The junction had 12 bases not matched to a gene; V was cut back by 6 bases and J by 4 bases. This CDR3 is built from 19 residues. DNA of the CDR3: TGTGCCAGCAGGAAGCCGGGACTAGCGGGAGGGCCTTCATACAATGAGCAGTTCTTC. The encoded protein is CASRKPGLAGGPSYNEQFF.

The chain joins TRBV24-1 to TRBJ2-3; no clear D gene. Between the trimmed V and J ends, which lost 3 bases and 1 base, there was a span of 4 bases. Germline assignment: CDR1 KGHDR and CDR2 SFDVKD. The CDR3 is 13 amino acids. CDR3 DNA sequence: TGTGCCACCAGTGATGGCCGCACAGATACGCAGTATTTT. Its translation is CATSDGRTDTQYF.

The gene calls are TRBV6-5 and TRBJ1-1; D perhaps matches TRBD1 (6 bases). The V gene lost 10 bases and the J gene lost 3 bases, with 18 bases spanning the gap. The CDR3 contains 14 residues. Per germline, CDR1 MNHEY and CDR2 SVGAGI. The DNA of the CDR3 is TGTGCCACCCTCCGGGACACCTCCTACACTGAAGCTTTCTTT. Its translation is CATLRDTSYTEAFF.

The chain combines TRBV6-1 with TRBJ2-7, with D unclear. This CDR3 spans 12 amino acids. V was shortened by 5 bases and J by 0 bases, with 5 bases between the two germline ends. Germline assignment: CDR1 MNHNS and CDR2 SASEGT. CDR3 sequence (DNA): TGTGCCAGCAGTTCTACCTCCTACGAGCAGTACTTC. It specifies CASSSTSYEQYF.

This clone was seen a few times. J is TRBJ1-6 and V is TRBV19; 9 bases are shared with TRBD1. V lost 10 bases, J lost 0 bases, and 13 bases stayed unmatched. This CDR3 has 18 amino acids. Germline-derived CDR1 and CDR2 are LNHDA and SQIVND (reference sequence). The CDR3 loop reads CATDAGTGRSSYNSPLHF. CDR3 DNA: TGTGCCACCGATGCCGGGACAGGGCGTAGCTCCTATAATTCACCCCTCCACTTT.

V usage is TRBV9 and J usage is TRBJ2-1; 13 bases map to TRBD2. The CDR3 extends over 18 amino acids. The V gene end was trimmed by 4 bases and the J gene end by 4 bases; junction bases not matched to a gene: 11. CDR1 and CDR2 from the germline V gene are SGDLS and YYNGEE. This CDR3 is CASSTRTSGRIGYNEQFF. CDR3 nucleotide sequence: TGTGCCAGCAGCACCCGGACTAGCGGGAGAATAGGGTACAATGAGCAGTTCTTC.

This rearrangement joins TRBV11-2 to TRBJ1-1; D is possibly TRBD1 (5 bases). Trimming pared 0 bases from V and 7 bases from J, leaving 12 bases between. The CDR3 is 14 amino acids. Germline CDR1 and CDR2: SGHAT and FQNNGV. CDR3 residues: CASSLDRRGSEAFF. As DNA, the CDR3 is TGTGCCAGCAGCTTAGATCGACGGGGGAGTGAAGCTTTCTTT.

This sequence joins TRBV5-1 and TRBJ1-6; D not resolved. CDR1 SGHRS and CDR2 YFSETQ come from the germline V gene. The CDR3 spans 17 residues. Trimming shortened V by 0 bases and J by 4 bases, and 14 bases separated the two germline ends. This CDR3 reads CASSLGGAVPYNSPLHF. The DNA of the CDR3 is TGCGCCAGCAGCTTGGGCGGAGCCGTACCGTATAATTCACCCCTCCACTTT.

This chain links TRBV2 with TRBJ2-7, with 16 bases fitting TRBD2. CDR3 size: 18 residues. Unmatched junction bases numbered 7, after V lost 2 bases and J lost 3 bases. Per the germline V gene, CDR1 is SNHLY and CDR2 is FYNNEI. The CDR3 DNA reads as TGTGCCAGCAGTGAACTGGGACTAGCGGGAGGGTTAAGCTACGAGCAGTACTTC. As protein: CASSELGLAGGLSYEQYF. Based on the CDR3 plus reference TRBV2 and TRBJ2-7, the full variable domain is EPEVTQTPSHQVTQMGQEVILRCVPISNHLYFYWYRQILGQKVEFLVSFYNNEISEKSEIFDDQFSVERPDGSNFTLKIRSTKLEDSAMYFCASSELGLAGGLSYEQYFGPGTRLTVT.

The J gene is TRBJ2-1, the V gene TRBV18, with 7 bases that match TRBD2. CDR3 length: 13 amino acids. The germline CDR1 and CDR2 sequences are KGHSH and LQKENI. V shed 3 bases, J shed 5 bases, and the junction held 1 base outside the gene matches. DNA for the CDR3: TGTGCCAGCTCACCCGGACTAGACAATGAGCAGTTCTTC. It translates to CASSPGLDNEQFF.

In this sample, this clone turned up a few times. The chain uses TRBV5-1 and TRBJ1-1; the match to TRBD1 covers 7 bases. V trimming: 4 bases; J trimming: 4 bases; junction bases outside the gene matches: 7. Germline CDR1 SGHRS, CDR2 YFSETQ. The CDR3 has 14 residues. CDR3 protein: CASSGPGTVTEAFF. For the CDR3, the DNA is TGCGCCAGCAGCGGTCCCGGGACAGTCACTGAAGCTTTCTTT.

CDR3 DNA sequence: TGCGCCAGCAGCGGGGGACATACCCCCAAAAACATTCAGTACTTC. Protein product: CASSGGHTPKNIQYF. V gene TRBV10-1 combines with J gene TRBJ2-4; D may be TRBD1 or TRBD2 (6 bases each). V dropped 6 bases and J dropped 2 bases, with 14 bases sitting between them. The CDR3 has 15 amino acids. Germline V gives CDR1 WNHNN, CDR2 SYGVQD (reference sequence).

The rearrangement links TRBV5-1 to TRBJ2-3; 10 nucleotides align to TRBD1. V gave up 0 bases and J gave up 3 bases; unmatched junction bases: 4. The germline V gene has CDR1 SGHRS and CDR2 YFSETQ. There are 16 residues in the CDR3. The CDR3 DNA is TGCGCCAGCAGCTTGGGGACAGGGGGAGGAACAGATACGCAGTATTTT. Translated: CASSLGTGGGTDTQYF.

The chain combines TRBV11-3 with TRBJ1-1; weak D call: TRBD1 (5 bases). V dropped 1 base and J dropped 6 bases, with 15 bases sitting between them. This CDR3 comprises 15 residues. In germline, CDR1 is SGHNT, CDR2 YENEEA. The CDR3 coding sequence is TGTGCCAGCAGCTTAGGGCGGGGGAGTTCGTCTGAAGCTTTCTTT. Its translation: CASSLGRGSSSEAFF. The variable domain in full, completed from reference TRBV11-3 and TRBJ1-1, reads EAGVVQSPRYKIIEKKQPVAFWCNPISGHNTLYWYLQNLGQGPELLIRYENEEAVDDSQLPKDRFSAERLKGVDSTLKIQPAELGDSAVYLCASSLGRGSSSEAFFGQGTRLTVV.

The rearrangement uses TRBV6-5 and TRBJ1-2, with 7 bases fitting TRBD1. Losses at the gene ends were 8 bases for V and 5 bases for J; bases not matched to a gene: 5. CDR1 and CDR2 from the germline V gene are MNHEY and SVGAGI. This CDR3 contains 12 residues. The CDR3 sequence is CASGQASYGYTF. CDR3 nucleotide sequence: TGTGCCAGCGGACAGGCCTCGTATGGCTACACCTTC.

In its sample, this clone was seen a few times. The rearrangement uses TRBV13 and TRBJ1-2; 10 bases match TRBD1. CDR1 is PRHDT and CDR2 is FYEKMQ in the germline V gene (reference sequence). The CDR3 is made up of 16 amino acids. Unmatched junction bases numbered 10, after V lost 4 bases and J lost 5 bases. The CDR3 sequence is CASSSGGDRGPYGYTF. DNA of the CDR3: TGTGCCAGCAGCTCGGGAGGGGACAGGGGACCATATGGCTACACCTTC. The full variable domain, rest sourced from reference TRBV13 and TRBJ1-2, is AAGVIQSPRHLIKEKRETATLKCYPIPRHDTVYWYQQGPGQDPQFLISFYEKMQSDKGSIPDRFSAQQFSDYHSELNMSSLELGDSALYFCASSSGGDRGPYGYTFGSGTRLTVV.

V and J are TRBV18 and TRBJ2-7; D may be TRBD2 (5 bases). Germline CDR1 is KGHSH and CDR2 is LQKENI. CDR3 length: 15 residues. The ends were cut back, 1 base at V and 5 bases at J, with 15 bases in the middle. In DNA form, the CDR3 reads TGTGCCAGCTCACCACTTTTGGGAGCTGGGGACGAGCAGTACTTC. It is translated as CASSPLLGAGDEQYF.